The 2 T cell receptor beta chains below were found in one sample sequenced in a study of human T cells and chemical hapten exposure. Time point meaning: patch test 1, 2 weeks after DPC sensitization. Treatment here: therapeutic diphenylcyclopropenone sensitization with weekly scalp DPC. TCRdb itself ran the RACE reads through MiXCR, one entry per CDR3 protein. In the table there are around 300,000 distinct CDR3 sequences, about 7% of which are singletons. The specimen comprised whole blood, sampled in connection with sensitization to the hapten diphenylcyclopropenone (DPC). Receptors were obtained from a young woman with alopecia areata. Some clones in this sample may be carry-over from other donors' samples.

This clonotype was counted only a few times. J is TRBJ2-7 and V is TRBV6-5, with 10 positions matching TRBD2. V shed 2 bases and J 7 bases; nucleotides not matched to a gene: 14. Germline assignment: CDR1 MNHEY and CDR2 SVGAGI. CDR3 size: 17 residues. The CDR3 DNA sequence: TGTGCCAGCAGTTACCGGGCTAGCGGGGGATCGAGGCGGGAGCAGTACTTC. Its protein is CASSYRASGGSRREQYF.

In this sample, this clonotype turned up many times. CDR3 residues: CASSRGSGRDTQYF. CDR3 bases: TGCGCCAGCAGCCGGGGGTCGGGAAGAGATACGCAGTATTTT. This rearrangement joins TRBV5-1 to TRBJ2-3, with D possibly matching TRBD2 (6 bases). CDR1 and CDR2 (germline): SGHRS, YFSETQ. Trimming stripped 4 bases from V and 5 bases from J, with 14 bases between. The CDR3 sequence is 14 residues long.